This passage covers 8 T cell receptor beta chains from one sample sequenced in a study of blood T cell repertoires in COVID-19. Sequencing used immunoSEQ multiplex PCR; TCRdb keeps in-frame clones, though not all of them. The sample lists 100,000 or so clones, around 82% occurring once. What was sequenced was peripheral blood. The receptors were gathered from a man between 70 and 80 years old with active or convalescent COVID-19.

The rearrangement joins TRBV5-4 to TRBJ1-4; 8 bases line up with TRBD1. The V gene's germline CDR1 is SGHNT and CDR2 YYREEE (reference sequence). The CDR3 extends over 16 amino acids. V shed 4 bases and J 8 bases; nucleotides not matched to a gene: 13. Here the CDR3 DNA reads TGTGCCAGCAGCCCGACCCCAGGACAGGGAGGCGAAAAACTGTTTTTT. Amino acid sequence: CASSPTPGQGGEKLFF.

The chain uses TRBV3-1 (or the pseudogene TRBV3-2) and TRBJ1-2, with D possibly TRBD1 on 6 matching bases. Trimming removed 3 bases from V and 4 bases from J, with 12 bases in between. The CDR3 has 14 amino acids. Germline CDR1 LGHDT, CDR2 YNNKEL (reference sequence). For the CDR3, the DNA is TGTGCCAGCAGCCAGGAGACAGGCCGCTATGGCTACACCTTC. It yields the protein CASSQETGRYGYTF.

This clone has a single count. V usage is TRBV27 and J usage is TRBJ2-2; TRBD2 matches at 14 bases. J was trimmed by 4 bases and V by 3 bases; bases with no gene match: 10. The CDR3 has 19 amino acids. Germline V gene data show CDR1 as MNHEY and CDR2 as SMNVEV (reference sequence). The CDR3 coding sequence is TGTGCCAGCAGTTTGCGACTAGCGGGGGGGCCGCGTGTCACCGGGGAGCTGTTTTTT. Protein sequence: CASSLRLAGGPRVTGELFF.

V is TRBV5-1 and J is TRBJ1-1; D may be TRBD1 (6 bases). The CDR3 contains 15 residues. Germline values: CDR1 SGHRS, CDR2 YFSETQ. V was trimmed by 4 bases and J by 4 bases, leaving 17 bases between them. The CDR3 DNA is TGCGCCAGCAGCGTGGGGGCGTTTGGTAGCACTGAAGCTTTCTTT. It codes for CASSVGAFGSTEAFF.

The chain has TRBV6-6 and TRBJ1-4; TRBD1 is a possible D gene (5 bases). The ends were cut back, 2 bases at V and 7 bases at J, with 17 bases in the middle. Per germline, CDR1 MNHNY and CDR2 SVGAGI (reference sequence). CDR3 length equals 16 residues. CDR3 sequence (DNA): TGTGCCAGCAGTTACACGGGTGGGGGAGGCTCTGAAAAACTGTTTTTT. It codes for CASSYTGGGGSEKLFF.

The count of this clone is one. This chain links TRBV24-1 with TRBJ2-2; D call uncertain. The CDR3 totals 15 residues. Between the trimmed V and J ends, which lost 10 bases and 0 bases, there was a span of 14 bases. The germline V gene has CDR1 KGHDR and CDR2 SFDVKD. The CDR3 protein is CATMNESSNTGELFF. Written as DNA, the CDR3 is TGTGCCACGATGAATGAGTCTTCGAACACCGGGGAGCTGTTTTTT.

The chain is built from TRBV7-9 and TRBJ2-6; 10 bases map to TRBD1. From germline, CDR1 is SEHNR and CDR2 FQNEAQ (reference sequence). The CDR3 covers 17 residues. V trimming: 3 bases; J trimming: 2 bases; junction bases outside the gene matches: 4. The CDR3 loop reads CASSLDRGRAGANVLTF. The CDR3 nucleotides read TGTGCCAGCAGCTTGGACAGGGGGAGGGCTGGGGCCAACGTCCTGACTTTC.

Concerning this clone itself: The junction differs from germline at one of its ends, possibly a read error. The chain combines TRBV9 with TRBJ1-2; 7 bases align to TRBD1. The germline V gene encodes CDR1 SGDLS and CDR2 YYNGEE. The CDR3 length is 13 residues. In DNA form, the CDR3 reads TGTGCCAGCAGCGCCGTCGAGGGACAGTCTGTGTACTTC. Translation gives CASSAVEGQSVYF.